Presented here are 18 T cell receptor beta chains from one specimen sequenced in a study of cytomegalovirus exposure and HLA in healthy donors. This PCR relied on a set of 60 Vbeta primers and 13 Jbeta primers. Measured with immunoSEQ multiplex PCR; TCRdb has only the in-frame clones, and not every one. This sample's table reports 200,000 to 250,000 clones. Specimen: PBMCs. The receptors stem from a girl between 2 and 10 years old in good health and CMV-seropositive.

V usage is TRBV9 and J usage is TRBJ2-2; 10 nucleotides match TRBD1. Unmatched junction bases numbered 18, after V lost 4 bases and J lost 6 bases. Germline CDR1 SGDLS, CDR2 YYNGEE. The CDR3 is made up of 19 amino acids. CDR3 region: CASSPHLLGQGGGAGELFF. The CDR3 DNA reads TGTGCCAGCAGCCCCCACCTCCTAGGACAGGGGGGAGGCGCCGGGGAGCTGTTTTTT.

The CDR3 DNA is TGTGCCAGCAGCTTGGGACTCAAAAACATTCAGTACTTC. The encoded protein is CASSLGLKNIQYF. The chain recombines TRBV5-8 with TRBJ2-4; no clear D gene. The CDR3 contains 13 residues. The V gene's germline CDR1 is SGHTS and CDR2 YDEGEE. V lost 0 bases to trimming and J lost 3 bases, with 4 bases between them.

The V gene is TRBV7-2, the J gene TRBJ2-3; 13 nucleotides align to TRBD2. The germline CDR1 and CDR2 sequences are SGHTA and FQGNSA. This CDR3 contains 18 residues. Trimming cost V 1 base and J 4 bases; bases outside gene matches: 8. CDR3 nucleotides: TGTGCCAGCAGCTTAGTGGGGGGGGGACTAGCGGGACCAGATACGCAGTATTTT. Its translation is CASSLVGGGLAGPDTQYF.

V and J are TRBV4-1 and TRBJ2-3, with D hard to call. CDR1 MGHRA and CDR2 YSYEKL come from the germline V gene. The CDR3 is 14 residues long. V was shortened by 5 bases and J by 10 bases, with 19 bases between the two germline ends. The DNA of the CDR3 is TGCGCCAGCAGCGCGGCCGAGCTAGATTTCGCGCAGTATTTT. As protein: CASSAAELDFAQYF.

The chain links TRBV13 to TRBJ2-7; weak D call: TRBD2 (6 bases). V was pared by 2 bases and J by 4 bases, with 15 bases between. Germline V gene sequence: CDR1 PRHDT, CDR2 FYEKMQ (reference sequence). This CDR3 has 15 amino acids. CDR3 DNA: TGTGCCAGCAGCTTAATGGGCGGGAATTCTTACGAGCAGTACTTC. Encoded protein: CASSLMGGNSYEQYF. The full variable domain, with the rest looked up from reference TRBV13 and TRBJ2-7, is AAGVIQSPRHLIKEKRETATLKCYPIPRHDTVYWYQQGPGQDPQFLISFYEKMQSDKGSIPDRFSAQQFSDYHSELNMSSLELGDSALYFCASSLMGGNSYEQYFGPGTRLTVT.

Notes on this clone: This CDR3 is also generated by other DNA sequences in the sample. V gene TRBV6-1 combines with J gene TRBJ2-3; 8 bases align to TRBD2. This CDR3 is 13 amino acids long. V trimming: 5 bases; J trimming: 3 bases; junction bases outside the gene matches: 1. Germline CDR1 is MNHNS and CDR2 is SASEGT. The CDR3 DNA is TGTGCCAGCAGTACGGGGGGGACAGATACGCAGTATTTT. As protein: CASSTGGTDTQYF.

The gene calls are TRBV5-1 and TRBJ2-1; the match to TRBD2 covers 8 bases. The germline gives CDR1 SGHRS, CDR2 YFSETQ. This CDR3 spans 12 amino acids. V dropped 4 bases and J dropped 9; count of bases not matched to a gene: 3. The CDR3 DNA sequence: TGCGCCAGCAGCCCCGGGGGGGGTGAGCAGTTCTTC. This translates into CASSPGGGEQFF.

CDR3: CASSFGKTGLNLVKNIQYF. Here the CDR3 DNA reads TGTGCCAGCAGCTTTGGTAAGACAGGCTTAAATTTAGTCAAAAACATTCAGTACTTC. The J gene is TRBJ2-4, the V gene TRBV12-1; no check of the table's D call, TRBD1, against the DNA was made. TRBV12-1 counts as a pseudogene. There are 19 residues in the CDR3.

CDR3 nucleotides: TGTGCCAGCAGCTTAATCGTGTCCGGGGAGCTGTTTTTT. Translated, it gives CASSLIVSGELFF. The chain carries TRBV11-2 and TRBJ2-2, with D uncertain. Germline V lookup: CDR1 SGHAT, CDR2 FQNNGV. The CDR3 length is 13 residues. The V gene lost 2 bases and the J gene lost 6 bases, with 7 bases spanning the gap. The whole variable domain, remainder taken from reference TRBV11-2 and TRBJ2-2, is EAGVAQSPRYKIIEKRQSVAFWCNPISGHATLYWYQQILGQGPKLLIQFQNNGVVDDSQLPKDRFSAERLKGVDSTLKIQPAKLEDSAVYLCASSLIVSGELFFGEGSRLTVL.

The gene calls are TRBV13 and TRBJ2-2, with D possibly TRBD1 on 6 matching bases. The V end was cut by 5 bases, the J end by 0 bases, with 10 bases between. The germline gives CDR1 PRHDT, CDR2 FYEKMQ (reference sequence). CDR3 size: 15 residues. CDR3 loop: CASSPGTSNTGELFF. CDR3 DNA: TGTGCCAGCAGCCCCGGGACATCGAACACCGGGGAGCTGTTTTTT.

Written as DNA, the CDR3 is TGTGCCAGCAGCCAGGACAAAGCGGGGAAGACCCAGTACTTC. Its protein is CASSQDKAGKTQYF. The chain recombines TRBV14 with TRBJ2-5, with 7 bases matching TRBD2. V shed 3 bases, J shed 6 bases, and the junction held 7 bases outside the gene matches. The CDR3 runs to 14 residues. Germline loops: CDR1 SGHDN, CDR2 FVKESK.

This chain links TRBV27 with TRBJ2-3; 10 bases are shared with TRBD2. Germline lookup yields CDR1 MNHEY and CDR2 SMNVEV (reference sequence). The CDR3 runs to 15 residues. The V and J ends lost 5 bases and 4 bases, in that order; junction bases with no gene match: 6. CDR3 nucleotides: TGTGCCAGCAGTCCGATGACTAGCGGGTCAGATACGCAGTATTTT. Its protein is CASSPMTSGSDTQYF.

The CDR3 sequence is CASSLGRLAVYEQFF. For the CDR3, the DNA is TGTGCCAGCAGCTTGGGTCGGCTAGCGGTCTATGAGCAGTTCTTC. This chain connects TRBV5-4 to TRBJ2-1; 7 bases are shared with TRBD2. The J segment lost 8 bases and the V segment lost 0 bases, leaving 8 bases of the junction unmatched. The CDR3 is made up of 15 amino acids. Germline V gene data show CDR1 as SGHNT and CDR2 as YYREEE (reference sequence).

The chain couples TRBV9 to TRBJ2-5, with 7 bases identical to TRBD2. Unmatched junction bases numbered 4, after V lost 4 bases and J lost 1 base. This CDR3 is 14 amino acids long. Germline V gene lookup returns CDR1 SGDLS and CDR2 YYNGEE. CDR3 DNA sequence: TGTGCCAGCAGCAATCTAGCGGCCCAAGAGACCCAGTACTTC. Translation gives CASSNLAAQETQYF.

This chain links TRBV5-4 with TRBJ2-7; tentative D call: TRBD1 (5 bases). Germline V gives CDR1 SGHNT, CDR2 YYREEE (reference sequence). Trimming left V 0 bases short and J 7 bases short, with 14 bases between. The CDR3 has 14 amino acids. Here the CDR3 reads CASSLDQGLGEQYF. DNA for the CDR3: TGTGCCAGCAGCTTGGACCAGGGTTTGGGGGAGCAGTACTTC.

The chain has TRBV5-4 and TRBJ1-2, with D perhaps matching TRBD1 (5 bases). This CDR3 comprises 15 residues. Germline values: CDR1 SGHNT, CDR2 YYREEE (reference sequence). V lost 3 bases and J lost 8, with 20 bases in between. Here the CDR3 reads CASSSRSSRVEGYTF. The CDR3 nucleotides are TGTGCCAGCAGCTCCCGGAGCTCCAGGGTGGAGGGCTACACCTTC.

The rearrangement joins TRBV11-2 to TRBJ2-2; the match to TRBD1 covers 10 bases. CDR1 is SGHAT and CDR2 is FQNNGV in the germline V gene. Trimming at V came to 1 base and at J to 7 bases, leaving 9 bases not matched to a gene. This CDR3 comprises 17 residues. Here the CDR3 DNA reads TGTGCCAGCAGCTTAGCAGGGGGGACAGGGGTAAACGGGGAGCTGTTTTTT. Encoded protein: CASSLAGGTGVNGELFF.

To note about this clone: Relative to the germline gene, one junction end is altered; a read error may explain this. This chain links TRBV5-1 with TRBJ1-2, with D perhaps matching TRBD1 (5 bases). Looked up from germline, CDR1 is SGHRS and CDR2 is YFSETQ. This CDR3 has 15 residues. CDR3 nucleotides: TGCGCCAGCAGCTTGGCCGCAGGGCCTTTCTATGGCGACACCTTC. Translating gives CASSLAAGPFYGDTF. Full variable domain (missing parts from reference TRBV5-1 and TRBJ1-2): KAGVTQTPRYLIKTRGQQVTLSCSPISGHRSVSWYQQTPGQGLQFLFEYFSETQRNKGNFPGRFSGRQFSNSRSEMNVSTLELGDSALYLCASSLAAGPFYGDTFGSGTRLTVV.